This is a list of T cell receptor beta chains from one sample in a study of vaccination effects on CD4 cells after COVID-19. Data came from immunoSEQ multiplex PCR; TCRdb stores just in-frame clones and leaves some out. The repertoire has 65,000 to 85,000 clones, about four fifths of them found once; the top ten carry 12%. The antigens of these receptors remain unknown. Sample: CD4+ T cells from PBMCs cultured with SARS-CoV-2 spike peptides, taken before COVID-19 vaccination. These receptors were collected from a human donor who received a COVID-19 vaccine. The CDR3 runs from the conserved cysteine through the conserved F or W. D genes are given only for firm matches. Where a row states a size, it is once, few, many or the class of an expanded clone; other rows omit it.

>TRBV3-1/TRBV3-2|TRBJ2-5|TRBD1|.
TGTGCCAGCAGCCATTCCGGACAGGGGGGAGAGACCCAGTACTTC
CASSHSGQGGETQYF
>TRBV11-2|TRBJ1-1|TRBD1|once
TGTGCCAGCAGCTTTGCCGGGGGACAGGCTTTAGGGAGAACTGAAGCTTTCTTT
CASSFAGGQALGRTEAFF
>TRBV5-6|TRBJ1-3|TRBD1|.
TGTGCCAGCAGCTCATATTCGGACAGGGCTGGAAACACCATATATTTT
CASSSYSDRAGNTIYF
>TRBV6-6|TRBJ2-1|TRBD2|.
TGTGCCAGCAGTTACTCCAGCGGGGGGGCTTGGGAGCAGTTCTTC
CASSYSSGGAWEQFF
>TRBV30|TRBJ1-1|.|once
TGTGCCTGGAGCCCTGGAGGGGCCACGGAGAAAGCTTTCTTT
CAWSPGGATEKAFF
>TRBV3-1/TRBV3-2|TRBJ2-5|.|.
TGTGCCAGCAGAAGAGAAGGCGCGGCCCAGTACTTC
CASRREGAAQYF
>TRBV9|TRBJ1-1|TRBD1|.
TGTGCCAGCAGCGACCCCCAGAGGACAGGAGCTAACACTGAAGCTTTCTTT
CASSDPQRTGANTEAFF
>TRBV7-2|TRBJ1-5|TRBD1|.
TGTGCCAGCAGCTTGGCCGGGACAGGGAACAATCAGCCCCAGCATTTT
CASSLAGTGNNQPQHF
>TRBV5-4|TRBJ2-2|.|.
TGTGCCAGCAGCGCACTGACGGGTAACACCGGGGAGCTGTTTTTT
CASSALTGNTGELFF
>TRBV3-1/TRBV3-2|TRBJ2-3|.|.
TGTGCCAGCAGCCAAGTCGCGAATACGCAGTATTTT
CASSQVANTQYF
>TRBV9|TRBJ1-3|.|few
TGTGCCAGCAGCGTCACAGAATTCGGAAACACCATATATTTT
CASSVTEFGNTIYF
>TRBV5-6|TRBJ2-5|.|.
TGTGCCAGCAGCTTGATCCTGGCAATCGCCGGTCCCCAAGAGACCCAGTACTTC
CASSLILAIAGPQETQYF
>TRBV5-1|TRBJ1-5|.|.
TGCGCCAGCAGCCCGGGACCGGATGGGCAGCCCCAGCATTTT
CASSPGPDGQPQHF
>TRBV30|TRBJ1-2|.|few
TGTGCCTGGAGTGCAGGCAACTATGGCTACACCTTC
CAWSAGNYGYTF
>TRBV5-1|TRBJ2-3|.|.
TGCGCCAGCACACCCGAAGGATCCAGCACAGATACGCAGTATTTT
CASTPEGSSTDTQYF
>TRBV11-3|TRBJ2-5|.|.
TGTGCCAGCAGCTTATCAGGCCGGTATGGGACCCAGTACTTC
CASSLSGRYGTQYF
>TRBV5-4|TRBJ1-1|.|.
TGTGCCAGCAGCGAGGACAGTGATCGGACTGAAGCTTTCTTT
CASSEDSDRTEAFF
>TRBV24-1|TRBJ1-5|.|.
TGTGCCACCAGCCTGGGCAGTTCTGGCAATCAGCCCCAGCATTTT
CATSLGSSGNQPQHF
>TRBV3-1/TRBV3-2|TRBJ2-3|TRBD2|.
TGTGCCAGCAGCCGGCTAGCGGGGGGCCACACAGATACGCAGTATTTT
CASSRLAGGHTDTQYF
>TRBV7-7|TRBJ1-1|.|.
TGTGCCAGCAGCTGGAGAAGAAACACTGAAGCTTTCTTT
CASSWRRNTEAFF
>TRBV7-2|TRBJ2-3|.|.
TGTGCCAGCAGCCCCGAATCAGATACGCAGTATTTT
CASSPESDTQYF
>TRBV6-6|TRBJ1-1|.|once
TGTGCCAGCAGTTTAGGAGTCGGCTACATGAACACTGAAGCTTTCTTT
CASSLGVGYMNTEAFF
>TRBV21-1|TRBJ1-5|.|few
TGTGCCAGCAGCGCCCTTGGGGGACAGGGTGAACAGCCCCAGCATTTT
CASSALGGQGEQPQHF
>TRBV27|TRBJ2-3|.|.
TGTGCCAGCAGCCAAACATGGTGGACAGATACGCAGTATTTT
CASSQTWWTDTQYF
>TRBV10-2|TRBJ1-2|.|.
TGCGCCAGCAGCAATAACCGAAACTATGGCTACACCTTC
CASSNNRNYGYTF
>TRBV7-2|TRBJ1-1|.|.
TGTGCCAGCAGCCGTAGCGGGGGCGGGACTGAAGCTTTCTTT
CASSRSGGGTEAFF
>TRBV5-5|TRBJ1-6|.|.
TGTGCCAGCAGCCTGGCCCCCACCTATAATTCACCCCTCCACTTT
CASSLAPTYNSPLHF
>TRBV19|TRBJ1-6|TRBD1|.
TGTGCCAGTAGTATAGACCCCGGGACAGCGTCCTATAATTCACCCCTCCACTTT
CASSIDPGTASYNSPLHF
>TRBV29-1|TRBJ1-2|.|.
TGCAGCGCGGACAGTCAAGGGGTGTACTATGGCTACACCTTC
CSADSQGVYYGYTF
>TRBV6-1|TRBJ1-4|.|.
TGTGCCAGCAGTGAAGGCCCGCCCGAAAAACTGTTTTTT
CASSEGPPEKLFF
>TRBV19|TRBJ1-4|.|.
TGTGCCAGTAGTATTTTGTCCGAAAAACTGTTTTTT
CASSILSEKLFF
>TRBV3-1/TRBV3-2|TRBJ1-2|.|.
TGTGCCAGCAGCCACCTAGGGCGGGGTGGCTACACCTTC
CASSHLGRGGYTF
>TRBV12-3/TRBV12-4|TRBJ2-1|TRBD1|.
TGTGCCAGCAGTGCACTACAGGGGGGTGAGCAGTTCTTC
CASSALQGGEQFF
>TRBV5-1|TRBJ1-3|.|.
TGCGCCAGCAGCTCGGAAGGGGGAGGAAACACCATATATTTT
CASSSEGGGNTIYF
>TRBV5-3|TRBJ2-3|.|.
TGTGCCAGAAGCTTGGGGGCAGATAACGCCCCAGATACGCAGTATTTT
CARSLGADNAPDTQYF
>TRBV19|TRBJ2-2|TRBD1|.
TGTGCCAGTAGGAGGACAGGGGGGACCGGGGAGCTGTTTTTT
CASRRTGGTGELFF
>TRBV19|TRBJ1-4|.|.
TGTGCCAGTATGATAAGGGGGTCTAATGAAAAACTGTTTTTT
CASMIRGSNEKLFF
>TRBV2|TRBJ2-1|TRBD1|.
TGTGCCAGCAGCGGGACAGCGAGCTCCTACAATGAGCAGTTCTTC
CASSGTASSYNEQFF
>TRBV28|TRBJ1-2|TRBD1|.
TGTGCCAGCGGTTACGGACAGGGCCTCTATGGCTACACCTTC
CASGYGQGLYGYTF
>TRBV7-2|TRBJ1-1|.|.
TGTGCCAGCAGCTCTTACATCCTGGAAGTGGCTGAAGCTTTCTTT
CASSSYILEVAEAFF
>TRBV24-1|TRBJ2-1|.|few
TGTGCCACCAGTGATTGGCGGGATACGGACACGTACAATGAGCAGTTCTTC
CATSDWRDTDTYNEQFF